This T cell receptor (beta chain) was found in a study of T cells in tumors after PD-1 blockade. Background on the study: No patient had prior checkpoint blockade, systemic immunosuppression, or radiotherapy within 4 weeks. Patients received pembrolizumab 200 mg every 3 weeks or cemiplimab 350 mg every 2 weeks. Some patients also took daily vismodegib 150 mg during anti-PD-1 treatment.

The study, taken as a whole, reports: Around two fifths of tumor TCR clonotypes were also found in blood.

Points on this clone: Its antigen is not known.

The protocol was immunoSEQ multiplex PCR, while the TCRdb copy is restricted to in-frame clones and leaves out a portion. The table includes 20,000 to 30,000 clones, around four fifths detected once. The sample here was PBMCs, taken after anti-PD-1 treatment. This sequence was found in a human donor with basal cell carcinoma.

CDR3 in DNA: TGTGCCAGCAGAAATTCGGGCGCCACTGAAGCTTTCTTT. Its protein is CASRNSGATEAFF. V is TRBV11-3 and J is TRBJ1-1, with D unclear. Germline CDR1 is SGHNT and CDR2 is YENEEA. The CDR3 totals 13 residues. V was clipped by 6 bases and J by 4 bases, with 12 bases between them.